This paragraph reports one TCR beta chain. Its specificity is not known. Each donor gave one heparinised blood draw averaging approximately 100 mL. As every portion of the isolated RNA was reverse transcribed, the sequencing read expressed TCRB transcripts. Here immunoSEQ multiplex PCR was the method, and the copy in TCRdb shows in-frame clones only, minus some. Among 600,000 or so clones listed, over 12% were seen once. These data are taken from a study of beta chain features in type 1 diabetes. Notes on the study in general: Among all four CD4+ subsets, Type 1 diabetes patients had TCRB CDR3s that were moderately but significantly shorter.

Germline CDR1 is ENHRY and CDR2 is SYGVKD. V lost 4 bases to trimming and J lost 4 bases, with 20 bases between them. The CDR3 covers 16 residues. The clonotype originates from a man aged 18 to 29 with type 1 diabetes. The sequenced material came from naive CD4+ T cells from blood. This sequence joins TRBV10-3 and TRBJ2-7; D is undetermined. Written as DNA, the CDR3 is TGTGCCATCAGTGGCGACTCCAGATCCCCTCCTTACGAGCAGTACTTC. Translation gives CAISGDSRSPPYEQYF.